The 17 T cell receptor beta chains reported below all come from one sample, sequenced in a study of tumor-infiltrating lymphocytes in primary liver carcinoma. Unsorted whole blood supplied the RNA, and germline DNA was extracted too. From approximately 500 ng total RNA, TCR beta cDNA was generated with a primer in the constant region. Sequencing libraries for TCR beta derived from three nested multiplex PCR rounds that used slightly modified ARM-PCR. In the first two PCR rounds, TRBV1-TRBV30 forward primers were paired with a C-beta reverse primer, and each round lasted roughly 10 cycles. TCRdb ran MiXCR on the multiplex PCR reads and lists one entry per CDR3 protein. Of approximately 300,000 distinct CDR3 sequences in the sample, less than 75% were seen once. The material sequenced was peripheral blood. These receptor sequences come from a man aged 35 to 55 with primary liver carcinoma and hepatitis B virus infection.

Ten or more counts support this clonotype. The chain links TRBV6-5 to TRBJ2-1; TRBD2 agrees at 12 bases. The germline V gene encodes CDR1 MNHEY and CDR2 SVGAGI. V lost 6 bases and J lost 7; bases outside the gene matches: 10. This CDR3 is 16 amino acids long. The chain's CDR3 is CASSSPTSGSGNEQFF. Written as DNA, the CDR3 is TGTGCCAGCAGCTCCCCGACTAGCGGGAGTGGAAATGAGCAGTTCTTC.

This clonotype was seen repeatedly, ten times or more. This chain joins TRBV11-1 and TRBJ2-1, with 8 bases identical to TRBD2. Germline lookup yields CDR1 SGHAT and CDR2 FQDESV (reference sequence). Trimming at V came to 5 bases and at J to 0 bases, leaving 9 bases not matched to a gene. The CDR3 spans 17 residues. CDR3 coding DNA: TGTGCCAGCAGCCCTTCTAGCGGGTCCATCTCCTACAATGAGCAGTTCTTC. It is translated as CASSPSSGSISYNEQFF.

Worth noting for this clonotype: A clone one base away is much larger, so this may be a read error. The chain recombines TRBV29-1 with TRBJ2-7; D is perhaps TRBD2 (5 bases). This CDR3 region has 12 residues. Germline-derived CDR1 and CDR2 are SQVTM and ANQGSEA. Deletions cut 6 bases from V and 7 bases from J, with 16 bases between. CDR3 coding DNA: TGCAGCGTGGGCGGGTGGGCGTTGGAGCAGTACTTC. Translated: CSVGGWALEQYF.

Notes on this clonotype: Since a much larger clone is just one base distant, this may be a read error. The rearrangement links TRBV4-1 to TRBJ1-3; 7 nucleotides match TRBD1. Germline CDR1 reads MGHRA; CDR2 reads YSYEKL. The CDR3 length is 16 residues. The CDR3: CGSSQDPRGAGNTIYF. The CDR3 region has the DNA TGCGGCAGCAGCCAAGACCCCAGGGGGGCTGGAAACACCATATATTTT.

The rearrangement joins TRBV5-5 to TRBJ1-5; unclear D gene. The J call may be in error: the DNA end matches TRBJ2-3 better. Germline V gene lookup returns CDR1 SGHKS and CDR2 YYEKEE (reference sequence). This CDR3 is 15 amino acids long. The CDR3 coding sequence is TGTGCCAGCAGCTTTCGGCTTGATAGCAATCAGTCCCAGTATTTT. This codes for CASSFRLDSNQSQYF.

The count of this clonotype is one. Since a much larger clone is just one base distant, this may be a read error. No conserved phenylalanine or tryptophan ends this CDR3, so it is likely a read error. The J gene is TRBJ2-5, the V gene TRBV6-1; D remains ambiguous. V shed 6 bases and J shed 5 bases, with 13 bases lying between them. This CDR3 comprises 13 residues. Germline V CDR1 and CDR2: MNHNS, SASEGT. CDR3 in amino acids: CASSRVSWETQYY. CDR3 in DNA: TGTGCCAGCAGCCGAGTATCGTGGGAGACCCAGTACTAC.

In regard to this clonotype: At one end the junction does not follow the germline gene, possibly because of a read error. This sequence joins TRBV5-6 and TRBJ2-7; 9 bases match TRBD2. Germline assignment: CDR1 SGHDT and CDR2 YYEEEE. The CDR3 has 18 amino acids. For the CDR3, the DNA is TGTGTCAGCAGCCGAGGATTAGCGGGAGTCCTCAGCTCCTACGAGCAGTACTTC. This translates into CVSSRGLAGVLSSYEQYF.

This chain links TRBV5-1 with TRBJ2-4; D is undetermined. Germline CDR1 reads SGHRS; CDR2 reads YFSETQ. The CDR3 runs 14 residues. V dropped 0 bases and J dropped 13 bases, with 17 bases sitting between them. This CDR3 reads CASSLDPRAIKQYF. As DNA, the CDR3 is TGCGCCAGCAGCTTGGACCCAAGGGCGATTAAACAGTACTTC.

Note on this clonotype: The CDR3 ends on some other residue instead of the conserved phenylalanine or tryptophan, so this is likely a read error. V and J are TRBV11-2 and TRBJ2-5; 12 bases fit TRBD2. CDR1 SGHAT and CDR2 FQNNGV come from the germline V gene. This CDR3 is 16 amino acids long. This CDR3 is CANSLGLAGNQETQYS. CDR3 nucleotides: TGTGCCAACAGCTTAGGACTAGCGGGAAACCAGGAGACCCAGTACTCC.

This clonotype was observed at least ten times. The chain links TRBV12-3 or TRBV12-4 to TRBJ2-6; D gene unclear. The length of the CDR3 is 15 residues. Trimming pared 4 bases from V and 0 bases from J, leaving 7 bases between. The CDR3 sequence: CASSYGSSGANVLTF. The CDR3 DNA sequence: TGTGCCAGCAGTTACGGTAGCTCTGGGGCCAACGTCCTGACTTTC.

The chain recombines TRBV19 with TRBJ2-2; D unresolved. The CDR3 totals 14 residues. Trimming removed 3 bases from V and 1 base from J, with 6 bases in between. Germline V CDR1 and CDR2: LNHDA, SQIVND (reference sequence). DNA of the CDR3: TGTGCCAGTAGTATCTTTGGGAACACCGGGGAGCTGTTTTTT. It yields the protein CASSIFGNTGELFF.

The genes are TRBV19 and TRBJ2-2; D is perhaps TRBD2 (5 bases). Trimming pared 4 bases from V and 5 bases from J, leaving 8 bases between. From germline, CDR1 is LNHDA and CDR2 SQIVND (reference sequence). CDR3 length: 13 residues. The CDR3 here is CASSKEVTGELFF. The CDR3 coding sequence is TGTGCCAGTAGTAAGGAGGTGACCGGGGAGCTGTTTTTT.

In this sample, this clonotype turned up once. A much larger clone is a single base away; this may be a read error. This chain links TRBV6-2 or TRBV6-3 with TRBJ1-5; D gene unclear. Germline V CDR1 and CDR2: MNHEY, SVGEGT. The CDR3 totals 13 residues. The CDR3 sequence: CASSRGFNQPHHF. The CDR3, as DNA: TGTGCCAGCAGCCGAGGATTTAATCAGCCCCATCATTTT.

With respect to this clonotype: This clone may be a read error of a much larger clone one base away. The V gene is TRBV7-8, the J gene TRBJ2-1, with 13 bases fitting TRBD2. Unmatched junction bases numbered 7, after V lost 4 bases and J lost 7 bases. The CDR3 covers 16 residues. Germline V gene data show CDR1 as SGHVS and CDR2 as FQNEAQ. CDR3 in amino acids: CASSSRTSGSRNEQFF. Here the CDR3 DNA reads TGTGCCAGCAGCTCGCGGACTAGCGGGAGTAGGAATGAGCAGTTCTTC. Full variable domain (remainder filled in from reference TRBV7-8 and TRBJ2-1): GAGVSQSPRYKVAKRGQDVALRCDPISGHVSLFWYQQALGQGPEFLTYFQNEAQLDKSGLPSDRFFAERPEGSVSTLKIQRTQQEDSAVYLCASSSRTSGSRNEQFFGPGTRLTVL.

This clonotype was seen ten or more times. This rearrangement joins TRBV4-3 to TRBJ2-7; perhaps TRBD2 as D (6 bases). CDR3 size: 15 residues. The V end was cut by 0 bases, the J end by 3 bases, with 12 bases between. Germline loops: CDR1 LGHNA, CDR2 YSLEER. In nucleotides, the CDR3 is TGCGCCAGCAGCCAAGAGTACGGGAGTAACTACGAGCAGTACTTC. Its translation is CASSQEYGSNYEQYF.

V and J are TRBV12-3 or TRBV12-4 and TRBJ2-2; D not certain. The V gene lost 9 bases and the J gene lost 5 bases, with 10 bases spanning the gap. The CDR3 spans 12 residues. CDR3 sequence reads: CARAYVTGELFF. The CDR3 DNA is TGTGCCAGGGCCTATGTAACCGGGGAGCTGTTTTTT.

As concerns this clonotype: A much more abundant neighbour one base away suggests this may be a read error. This chain links TRBV5-4 with TRBJ2-1; D not resolved. The CDR3 consists of 11 residues. Germline CDR1 and CDR2: SGHNT and YYREEE (reference sequence). CDR3 DNA sequence: TGTGCCAGCAACTTGGGGTATGAGCAGTTCTTC. This gives the protein CASNLGYEQFF.